The T cell receptor beta chain described here comes from a study of T cell repertoires in cytomegalovirus infection. Using its own MiXCR run on the reads, TCRdb lists one record per CDR3 protein. The data show approximately 400,000 distinct CDR3 sequences, roughly 30% seen once. This clonotype was seen ten or more times. The V gene's germline CDR1 is SEHNR and CDR2 FQNEAQ (reference sequence). The length of the CDR3 is 18 residues. J gave up 0 bases and V 3 bases, and 11 bases lay outside the gene matches. The TCR sequence derives from a human donor in good health (CMV status not recorded). Some clones in this sample may be carry-over from other donors' samples. The chain links TRBV7-9 to TRBJ1-3; 7 positions match TRBD1. Sequencing was performed on PBMCs. CDR3 in DNA: TGTGCCAGCAGCTTGGGCCTATATTACAGGGGCTCTGGAAACACCATATATTTT. It encodes CASSLGLYYRGSGNTIYF.